The 14 T cell receptor beta chains reported below all come from one sample, sequenced in a study of siplizumab effects on memory and regulatory T cells. Clones were read by immunoSEQ multiplex PCR, and TCRdb kept only the in-frame ones, dropping some. Seen here are a few thousand clones, around 64% observed once, and the top ten hold 55% to 65%. The sequencing sample was made of TEMRA CD8+ T cells sorted from blood. Subset defined: unstimulated CD8+ CD45RA+ effector memory T cells. The receptors were gathered from a human donor in good health.

The gene calls are TRBV19 and TRBJ2-7, with 8 bases aligning to TRBD1. V lost 5 bases to trimming and J lost 0 bases; unmatched junction nucleotides: 3. Per the germline V gene, CDR1 is LNHDA and CDR2 is SQIVND (reference sequence). The length of the CDR3 is 14 residues. CDR3 amino acids: CASSLDRVSYEQYF. The CDR3 nucleotides are TGTGCCAGTAGTCTGGACAGGGTCTCCTACGAGCAGTACTTC. The complete variable domain, with remaining parts taken from reference TRBV19 and TRBJ2-7, reads DGGITQSPKYLFRKEGQNVTLSCEQNLNHDAMYWYRQDPGQGLRLIYYSQIVNDFQKGDIAEGYSVSREKKESFPLTVTSAQKNPTAFYLCASSLDRVSYEQYFGPGTRLTVT.

This clone appeared a single time. This chain connects TRBV19 to TRBJ2-7; no reliable D call. This CDR3 has 15 amino acids. Germline CDR1 LNHDA, CDR2 SQIVND (reference sequence). V was pared by 3 bases and J by 4 bases, with 16 bases between. This CDR3 is CASSISSSFLYEQYF. In DNA, the CDR3 is TGTGCCAGTAGTATTTCTTCTAGTTTCCTTTACGAGCAGTACTTC.

The J gene is TRBJ2-5, the V gene TRBV5-8, with TRBD2 matching 7 bases. Germline V gene lookup returns CDR1 SGHTS and CDR2 YDEGEE. V was clipped by 0 bases and J by 3 bases; unmatched bases: 8. This CDR3 has 16 residues. CDR3 region: CASSLAAGDAEETQYF. CDR3 nucleotides: TGTGCCAGCAGCTTGGCTGCGGGAGACGCGGAAGAGACCCAGTACTTC.

V and J are TRBV9 and TRBJ2-5; 7 bases map to TRBD1. The ends lost 3 bases at V and 5 bases at J; junction bases unmatched: 7. The CDR3 loop spans 14 amino acids. Germline V gene sequence: CDR1 SGDLS, CDR2 YYNGEE. CDR3 nucleotides: TGTGCCAGCAGCGCTAGACAGGGCCCGGAGACCCAGTACTTC. Amino acids: CASSARQGPETQYF. The variable domain in full, with the rest retrieved from reference TRBV9 and TRBJ2-5, is DSGVTQTPKHLITATGQRVTLRCSPRSGDLSVYWYQQSLDQGLQFLIQYYNGEERAKGNILERFSAQQFPDLHSELNLSSLELGDSALYFCASSARQGPETQYFGPGTRLLVL.

This clone was observed a handful of times. An end of the junction does not agree with germline; a read error may underlie this. The V and J genes are TRBV4-1 and TRBJ2-7, with D possibly TRBD1 on 6 matching bases. The CDR3 totals 15 residues. Germline V CDR1 and CDR2: MGHRA, YSYEKL. CDR3: CASSLFPGHIYEQYF. The DNA for the CDR3 is TGTGCCAGCAGCTTGTTCCCGGGACATATCTACGAGCAGTACTTC.

V is TRBV27 and J is TRBJ2-3; the D is unclear. V gave up 5 bases and J gave up 0 bases, with 15 bases separating them. CDR1 is MNHEY and CDR2 is SMNVEV in the germline V gene (reference sequence). There are 16 residues in the CDR3. CDR3 region: CASSPLGFSSTDTQYF. The CDR3 nucleotides read TGTGCCAGCAGTCCCCTTGGGTTCTCTAGCACAGATACGCAGTATTTT.

Sample share makes this clone large. This sequence joins TRBV19 and TRBJ2-7, with a possible D match to TRBD2 (6 bases). Deletions cut 3 bases from V and 4 bases from J, with 10 bases between. Germline V CDR1 and CDR2: LNHDA, SQIVND (reference sequence). The CDR3 runs 13 residues. CDR3 loop: CASSIGAGYEQYF. The DNA for the CDR3 is TGTGCCAGTAGTATCGGCGCGGGGTACGAGCAGTACTTC.

The rearrangement joins TRBV2 to TRBJ2-7, with 9 bases identical to TRBD1. The J segment lost 0 bases and the V segment lost 6 bases, leaving 3 bases of the junction unmatched. Germline loops: CDR1 SNHLY, CDR2 FYNNEI. CDR3 size: 14 residues. The CDR3 sequence: CASRGTGLSYEQYF. In DNA, the CDR3 is TGTGCCAGCAGGGGGACAGGGCTCTCCTACGAGCAGTACTTC.

This clone was seen a few times. V gene TRBV2 combines with J gene TRBJ2-7; 9 bases match TRBD1. Trimming removed 4 bases from V and 5 bases from J; junction bases left unmatched: 3. Germline values: CDR1 SNHLY, CDR2 FYNNEI. The CDR3 runs 13 residues. The CDR3 bases are TGTGCCAGCAGTGGGGGACAGGGCCACGAGCAGTACTTC. Translation: CASSGGQGHEQYF.

The rearrangement uses TRBV7-9 and TRBJ2-1, with a weak D call TRBD2 (5 bases). The V end was cut by 5 bases, the J end by 8 bases, with 13 bases between. This CDR3 comprises 13 residues. CDR1 is SEHNR, CDR2 FQNEAQ, per germline (reference sequence). The chain's CDR3 is CASSPGLSHEQFF. CDR3 in DNA: TGTGCCAGCAGCCCCGGACTGAGCCATGAGCAGTTCTTC.

J is TRBJ2-5 and V is TRBV5-5; 7 bases match TRBD1. Germline CDR1 and CDR2: SGHKS and YYEKEE (reference sequence). The CDR3 extends over 14 amino acids. The junction had 9 bases not matched to a gene; V was cut back by 6 bases and J by 4 bases. CDR3 loop: CASTPPRGLETQYF. The CDR3 DNA reads as TGTGCCAGCACCCCACCCAGGGGGTTAGAGACCCAGTACTTC.

This clone was detected only once. V usage is TRBV10-3 and J usage is TRBJ1-1; 7 positions match TRBD1. CDR3 size: 19 residues. The germline CDR1 and CDR2 sequences are ENHRY and SYGVKD. V trimming: 5 bases; J trimming: 1 base; junction bases outside the gene matches: 19. The CDR3 sequence: CAISPPYRGAGGTNTEAFF. In DNA, the CDR3 is TGTGCCATCAGTCCTCCTTACAGGGGCGCGGGGGGAACGAACACTGAAGCTTTCTTT.

The rearrangement joins TRBV27 to TRBJ2-2; perhaps TRBD2 as D (5 bases). The CDR3 sequence is 14 residues long. Germline lookup yields CDR1 MNHEY and CDR2 SMNVEV (reference sequence). Trimming took off 3 bases at V and 3 bases at J, with 8 bases between the two ends. This CDR3 reads CASSFGGYTGELFF. The CDR3 DNA is TGTGCCAGCAGTTTCGGCGGGTACACCGGGGAGCTGTTTTTT.

The chain is built from TRBV30 and TRBJ1-3; D is unresolved. Trimming shortened V by 1 base and J by 0 bases, and 13 bases separated the two germline ends. CDR1 is GTSNPN, CDR2 SVGIG, per germline (reference sequence). The CDR3 length is 16 residues. CDR3 amino acids: CAWSEVGGISGNTIYF. The DNA of the CDR3 is TGTGCCTGGAGTGAGGTGGGCGGAATCTCTGGAAACACCATATATTTT.